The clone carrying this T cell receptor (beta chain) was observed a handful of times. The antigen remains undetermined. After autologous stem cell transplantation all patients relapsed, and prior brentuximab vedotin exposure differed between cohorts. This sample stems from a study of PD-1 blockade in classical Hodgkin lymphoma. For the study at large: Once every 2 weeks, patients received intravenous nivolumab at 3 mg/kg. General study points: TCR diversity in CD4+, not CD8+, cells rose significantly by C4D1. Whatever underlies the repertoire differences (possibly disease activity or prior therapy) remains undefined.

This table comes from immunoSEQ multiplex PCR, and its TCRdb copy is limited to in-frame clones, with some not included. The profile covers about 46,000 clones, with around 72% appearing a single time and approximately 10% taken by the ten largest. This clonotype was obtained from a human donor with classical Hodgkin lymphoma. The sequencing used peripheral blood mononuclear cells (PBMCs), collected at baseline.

The CDR3 here is CASSRSMDITEGNQPQHF. The CDR3 nucleotides are TGTGCCAGTAGTCGCTCGATGGACATTACGGAGGGCAATCAGCCCCAGCATTTT. The chain couples TRBV19 to TRBJ1-5; D is perhaps TRBD1 (5 bases). The V gene's germline CDR1 is LNHDA and CDR2 SQIVND (reference sequence). The CDR3 has 18 residues. The germline V and J ends were trimmed by 5 bases and 2 bases, with 22 bases remaining between them.